The text below deals with one TCR beta chain. This entry comes from a study of blood T cell repertoires in COVID-19. On the study more broadly: Specimens from acute and convalescent COVID-19 originated in the United States, Italy and Spain. Nucleic acid was either cDNA or gDNA, and it came from T cells, B-cell-depleted T cells, or PBMCs.

The protocol was immunoSEQ multiplex PCR, while the TCRdb copy is restricted to in-frame clones and leaves out a portion. The sample has under 60,000 clones, roughly nine tenths seen once. The CDR3 loop spans 12 amino acids. Germline V gene lookup returns CDR1 SEHNR and CDR2 FQNEAQ (reference sequence). Between the trimmed V and J ends, which lost 4 bases and 4 bases, there was a span of 8 bases. Sequences were obtained from peripheral blood. This chain joins TRBV7-9 and TRBJ2-7, with D possibly TRBD1 on 6 matching bases. This sequence originates from a human donor in a cohort sampled during active COVID-19. The CDR3 bases are TGTGCCAGCAGCTACGACAGGTACGAGCAGTACTTC. Translating gives CASSYDRYEQYF. The entire variable domain, with the rest obtained from reference TRBV7-9 and TRBJ2-7, is as follows: DTGVSQNPRHKITKRGQNVTFRCDPISEHNRLYWYRQTLGQGPEFLTYFQNEAQLEKSRLLSDRFSAERPKGSFSTLEIQRTEQGDSAMYLCASSYDRYEQYFGPGTRLTVT.